The clone carrying this T cell receptor beta chain was recorded a few times. Expressed TCRB transcripts were sequenced because the entire RNA isolate underwent reverse transcription. The assay was immunoSEQ multiplex PCR, and TCRdb's table has in-frame clones only and misses some. The table has about 230,000 clones, around 9.6% seen once; the top ten hold around 0.031%. This sample stems from a study of beta chain features in type 1 diabetes. V shed 1 base and J shed 3 bases, with 7 bases lying between them. This CDR3 has 14 residues. CDR1 and CDR2 (germline): WSHSY, SAAADI. This TCR was recovered from a woman aged 18-29 years in good health. What was sequenced was naive CD4+ T cells from blood. The V call is TRBV10-2, the J call TRBJ2-1, with no clear D. CDR3: CASSEFNGYNEQFF. CDR3 in DNA: TGCGCCAGCAGTGAGTTTAACGGCTACAATGAGCAGTTCTTC.